A single sample gave rise to the 10 T cell receptor beta chains below, sequenced in a study of blood T cells in healthy people across ages. The second PCR ran about 6 to 12 cycles with a sample-barcoded 5' primer and J-beta primers. MiXCR, run by TCRdb on the 5' RACE reads, gives a single entry per CDR3 protein. This table has approximately 900,000 distinct CDR3 sequences, about 48% appearing once. What was sequenced was blood. Receptor source: a man aged 30 to 45 in good health.

The CDR3: CASSSPGQVVNGYTF. For the CDR3, the DNA is TGTGCCAGCAGCTCACCGGGACAGGTGGTTAATGGCTACACCTTC. The chain uses TRBV28 and TRBJ1-2; 8 bases map to TRBD1. The CDR3 spans 15 residues. The V gene's germline CDR1 is MDHEN and CDR2 SYDVKM. J lost 6 bases, V lost 6 bases, and 12 bases had no gene match.

This chain connects TRBV27 to TRBJ2-2; TRBD2 matches at 16 bases. CDR1 and CDR2 (germline): MNHEY, SMNVEV (reference sequence). J lost 3 bases, V lost 3 bases, and 4 bases had no gene match. This CDR3 region has 18 residues. CDR3 sequence: CASSFWGLAGGDTGELFF. Written as DNA, the CDR3 is TGTGCCAGCAGTTTCTGGGGACTAGCGGGGGGGGACACCGGGGAGCTGTTTTTT.

The rearrangement joins TRBV6-6 to TRBJ2-7; the D gene is possibly TRBD1 (6 bases). The germline V gene encodes CDR1 MNHNY and CDR2 SVGAGI (reference sequence). V dropped 7 bases and J dropped 3 bases, with 19 bases sitting between them. The CDR3 totals 15 residues. The CDR3: CASTLTQGTNYEQYF. The CDR3 DNA is TGTGCCAGCACCCTCACGCAGGGGACAAACTACGAGCAGTACTTC.

This rearrangement joins TRBV2 to TRBJ1-1; D is unclear. The CDR3 totals 13 residues. V was trimmed by 3 bases and J by 1 base, leaving 6 bases between them. Germline loops: CDR1 SNHLY, CDR2 FYNNEI. Here the CDR3 reads CASSDAANTEAFF. The CDR3 DNA reads as TGTGCCAGCAGTGATGCCGCGAACACTGAAGCTTTCTTT. The full variable domain, rest sourced from reference TRBV2 and TRBJ1-1, is EPEVTQTPSHQVTQMGQEVILRCVPISNHLYFYWYRQILGQKVEFLVSFYNNEISEKSEIFDDQFSVERPDGSNFTLKIRSTKLEDSAMYFCASSDAANTEAFFGQGTRLTVV.

Of note for this clonotype: Being one base from a much bigger clone, this may be a read error. This sequence joins TRBV7-8 and TRBJ2-3, with 9 bases fitting TRBD2. The CDR3 consists of 15 residues. CDR1 and CDR2 (germline): SGHVS, FQNEAQ. The junction had 5 bases not matched to a gene; V was cut back by 5 bases and J by 2 bases. CDR3 DNA: TGTGCCAGCAGCGCCCTAGCGGGGTACACAGATACGCAGTATTTT. Translated: CASSALAGYTDTQYF. The entire variable domain, with the rest obtained from reference TRBV7-8 and TRBJ2-3, is as follows: GAGVSQSPRYKVAKRGQDVALRCDPISGHVSLFWYQQALGQGPEFLTYFQNEAQLDKSGLPSDRFFAERPEGSVSTLKIQRTQQEDSAVYLCASSALAGYTDTQYFGPGTRLTVL.

The V and J genes are TRBV28 and TRBJ1-5; D is unresolved. Germline CDR1 reads MDHEN; CDR2 reads SYDVKM. The CDR3 is 15 amino acids. Trimming removed 2 bases from V and 7 bases from J, with 15 bases in between. The CDR3 DNA reads as TGTGCCAGCAGTTTACCGCCAGCCGGGCGACAGCCCCAGCATTTT. It yields the protein CASSLPPAGRQPQHF.

The chain links TRBV6-6 to TRBJ1-2; D call uncertain. Germline CDR1 is MNHNY and CDR2 is SVGAGI (reference sequence). Trimming pared 0 bases from V and 8 bases from J, leaving 10 bases between. This CDR3 spans 13 amino acids. The DNA of the CDR3 is TGTGCCAGCAGTTACTCTGTTGGAGGGGGCTACACCTTC. Translation gives CASSYSVGGGYTF.

This clonotype occurred a few times. The chain recombines TRBV28 with TRBJ2-7, with 8 bases aligning to TRBD2. Germline-derived CDR1 and CDR2 are MDHEN and SYDVKM. The CDR3 loop spans 16 amino acids. V lost 1 base and J lost 6; bases outside the gene matches: 11. CDR3 in amino acids: CASSLSGGGGLSEQYF. The CDR3 DNA reads TGTGCCAGCAGTTTATCGGGAGGGGGAGGGCTTTCCGAGCAGTACTTC.

The rearrangement uses TRBV7-2 and TRBJ1-1; TRBD1 matches at 8 bases. J lost 5 bases, V lost 6 bases, and 11 bases had no gene match. CDR1 SGHTA and CDR2 FQGNSA come from the germline V gene. The CDR3 spans 15 residues. The CDR3 bases are TGTGCCAGCAGGCAACCCGACAGGGGAATAACTGAAGCTTTCTTT. This codes for CASRQPDRGITEAFF.

This rearrangement joins TRBV10-3 to TRBJ2-5; D is perhaps TRBD2 (5 bases). The end of the DNA is better explained by TRBJ2-7, so the J call may be wrong. Germline V gene lookup returns CDR1 ENHRY and CDR2 SYGVKD. The CDR3 is made up of 13 amino acids. For the CDR3, the DNA is TGTGCCACCGAGAACGGGAAATCCTACGAGCAGTACTTC. Its protein product is CATENGKSYEQYF.